This entry concerns a single T cell receptor beta chain. Its antigen is unidentified. Sequencing was performed with immunoSEQ multiplex PCR; in TCRdb, only in-frame clones are kept and a portion is missing. The table includes about 110,000 clones, about 92% detected once. After removal of 3 bases from V and 2 bases from J, the junction contained 1 base not matched to a gene. The CDR3 is 16 residues long. Germline V lookup: CDR1 LGHDT, CDR2 YNNKEL (reference sequence). This sample was taken from a study of T cell responses to AZD1222 COVID-19 vaccine. Across the whole study: The analysis combined second doses at about 4 or about 12 weeks.

Study results and caveats: The sample set comprised mostly white British donors with more females, and clonal diversity was possibly underestimated. Baseline testing showed seropositivity in only six AZD1222 recipients.

The TCR comes from an adult in good health. The specimen comprised peripheral blood, sampled on day 0 of AZD1222 vaccination. The V call is TRBV3-1 (or the pseudogene TRBV3-2), the J call TRBJ2-7; TRBD2 aligns across 16 bases. CDR3 protein: CASSHGTSGRAYEQYF. As DNA, the CDR3 is TGTGCCAGCAGCCACGGGACTAGCGGGAGGGCCTACGAGCAGTACTTC.